Each of the 31 T cell receptor beta chains below was sequenced from the same sample in a study of early stage breast cancer tumors. The assay was immunoSEQ multiplex PCR, and TCRdb's table has in-frame clones only and misses some. The data show more than 13,000 clones, approximately 80% seen once. Sequencing was performed on normal breast tissue next to the tumor. The receptors were sampled from a person between 45 and 65 years old with breast cancer.

The chain recombines TRBV9 with TRBJ2-7; the match to TRBD2 covers 7 bases. The CDR3 has 14 residues. V gave up 5 bases and J gave up 3 bases; unmatched junction bases: 8. Germline CDR1 is SGDLS and CDR2 is YYNGEE. DNA of the CDR3: TGTGCCAGCAGTATAGCGGGTGATAACTACGAGCAGTACTTC. As protein: CASSIAGDNYEQYF.

V usage is TRBV20-1 and J usage is TRBJ1-1, with D maybe TRBD1 (6 bases). V lost 4 bases and J lost 10, with 10 bases in between. Germline-derived CDR1 and CDR2 are DFQATT and SNEGSKA (reference sequence). This CDR3 has 10 amino acids. The CDR3 reads CSANRVGAFF. The CDR3 region has the DNA TGCAGTGCTAACAGGGTAGGAGCTTTCTTT.

This clone was seen more than once but under ten times. The chain uses TRBV10-3 and TRBJ2-1; TRBD2 matches 9 bases. The CDR3 consists of 17 residues. V trimming: 0 bases; J trimming: 4 bases; junction bases outside the gene matches: 7. Per the germline V gene, CDR1 is ENHRY and CDR2 is SYGVKD. CDR3 loop: CAISESIAGESYNEQFF. The CDR3 DNA follows: TGTGCCATCAGTGAGTCGATAGCGGGGGAATCGTACAATGAGCAGTTCTTC.

Judged by abundance, this clone is large. J is TRBJ2-3 and V is TRBV4-3; 12 positions agree with TRBD2. The germline V gene encodes CDR1 LGHNA and CDR2 YSLEER. The CDR3 sequence is 16 residues long. Germline trimming cut 6 bases from V and 2 bases from J; bases unmatched to any gene: 6. CDR3 amino acids: CASRSSGGANTDTQYF. The CDR3 nucleotides read TGCGCCAGCAGGTCTAGCGGGGGGGCCAACACAGATACGCAGTATTTT.

V and J are TRBV27 and TRBJ2-7; possibly TRBD2 for D (6 bases). V was shortened by 6 bases and J by 0 bases, with 12 bases between the two germline ends. Germline loops: CDR1 MNHEY, CDR2 SMNVEV (reference sequence). The CDR3 sequence is 14 residues long. In DNA, the CDR3 is TGTGCCAGCAGCCCGCGGGACGGCTCCTACGAGCAGTACTTC. Translated, it gives CASSPRDGSYEQYF.

The chain carries TRBV10-3 and TRBJ2-3; the match to TRBD2 covers 9 bases. This CDR3 has 16 amino acids. Germline-derived CDR1 and CDR2 are ENHRY and SYGVKD. J was trimmed by 2 bases and V by 7 bases; bases with no gene match: 10. The CDR3 coding sequence is TGTGCCATCAATCGGGCGGGAGGGTCCCCCACAGATACGCAGTATTTT. Protein product: CAINRAGGSPTDTQYF.

This chain connects TRBV29-1 to TRBJ2-4; D is unresolved. This CDR3 is built from 15 residues. Germline lookup yields CDR1 SQVTM and CDR2 ANQGSEA. V was cut by 5 bases and J by 1 base, with 15 bases left in between. The CDR3 bases are TGCAGCGTTCGGAGTTTAACGGCGGCCAAAAACATTCAGTACTTC. Residues: CSVRSLTAAKNIQYF.

This chain links TRBV9 with TRBJ1-1; tentative D call: TRBD1 (5 bases). V lost 2 bases and J 1 base, leaving 12 bases between the germline ends. The germline gives CDR1 SGDLS, CDR2 YYNGEE. The CDR3 sequence is 15 residues long. In DNA, the CDR3 is TGTGCCAGCAGCGTGGGACTTCTGGGGAACACTGAAGCTTTCTTT. Translated: CASSVGLLGNTEAFF.

The V call is TRBV10-1, the J call TRBJ2-1, with 9 bases matching TRBD2. Germline CDR1 is WNHNN and CDR2 is SYGVQD (reference sequence). J gave up 3 bases and V 0 bases, and 3 bases lay outside the gene matches. The CDR3 runs to 16 residues. CDR3 bases: TGCGCCAGCAGTGAGTCGACTAGCGGACACTACAATGAGCAGTTCTTC. Translation: CASSESTSGHYNEQFF.

This rearrangement joins TRBV29-1 to TRBJ2-3; D perhaps matches TRBD2 (6 bases). CDR3 size: 15 residues. Germline V lookup: CDR1 SQVTM, CDR2 ANQGSEA. V was trimmed by 4 bases and J by 0 bases, leaving 14 bases between them. The CDR3 is CSVVASGVSTDTQYF. CDR3 nucleotide sequence: TGCAGCGTTGTCGCTTCGGGAGTCAGCACAGATACGCAGTATTTT.

The CDR3 here is CASSVDYNEQFF. The CDR3 DNA reads TGTGCCAGCAGCGTAGACTACAATGAGCAGTTCTTC. V gene TRBV9 combines with J gene TRBJ2-1; D not resolved. Per the germline V gene, CDR1 is SGDLS and CDR2 is YYNGEE. Trimming shortened V by 0 bases and J by 3 bases, and 1 base separated the two germline ends. The CDR3 covers 12 residues.

The chain uses TRBV19 and TRBJ2-1, with D unclear. In germline, CDR1 is LNHDA, CDR2 SQIVND (reference sequence). The CDR3 is made up of 16 amino acids. V lost 6 bases to trimming and J lost 2 bases, with 17 bases between them. The CDR3 bases are TGTGCCAGTAGACTTAGACCAGAGATTCCCTACAATGAGCAGTTCTTC. It yields the protein CASRLRPEIPYNEQFF. Full variable domain (missing parts from reference TRBV19 and TRBJ2-1): DGGITQSPKYLFRKEGQNVTLSCEQNLNHDAMYWYRQDPGQGLRLIYYSQIVNDFQKGDIAEGYSVSREKKESFPLTVTSAQKNPTAFYLCASRLRPEIPYNEQFFGPGTRLTVL.

This clone was observed a few times. The chain carries TRBV18 and TRBJ1-5; D is possibly TRBD1 (6 bases). With 0 bases removed from V and 4 bases from J, the gap between germline ends came to 19 bases. CDR3 length equals 18 residues. CDR1 is KGHSH and CDR2 is LQKENI in the germline V gene. The CDR3 DNA follows: TGTGCCAGCTCACCACCGGGGGTTGGGGGCTTGGTAAATCAGCCCCAGCATTTT. This sequence encodes CASSPPGVGGLVNQPQHF. Complete variable domain (other parts from reference TRBV18 and TRBJ1-5): NAGVMQNPRHLVRRRGQEARLRCSPMKGHSHVYWYRQLPEEGLKFMVYLQKENIIDESGMPKERFSAEFPKEGPSILRIQQVVRGDSAAYFCASSPPGVGGLVNQPQHFGDGTRLSIL.

This clone was seen more than once but under ten times. The V and J genes are TRBV27 and TRBJ2-7, with D unclear. Trimming stripped 3 bases from V and 0 bases from J, with 6 bases between. The CDR3 sequence is 13 residues long. Germline lookup yields CDR1 MNHEY and CDR2 SMNVEV (reference sequence). DNA for the CDR3: TGTGCCAGCAGTTTTGGACCCTCCTACGAGCAGTACTTC. Protein product: CASSFGPSYEQYF.

The CDR3 sequence: CASRLRGTSGYNEQFF. The CDR3 DNA follows: TGTGCCAGCAGATTGCGAGGGACTAGCGGGTACAATGAGCAGTTCTTC. V is TRBV28 and J is TRBJ2-1; TRBD2 matches at 12 bases. Germline CDR1 MDHEN, CDR2 SYDVKM. The V and J ends lost 6 bases and 4 bases, in that order; junction bases with no gene match: 7. The CDR3 sequence is 16 residues long.

The chain employs TRBV27 and TRBJ2-5, with a tentative D call TRBD2 (6 bases). The CDR3 totals 13 residues. Between the trimmed V and J ends, which lost 7 bases and 5 bases, there was a span of 14 bases. Germline assignment: CDR1 MNHEY and CDR2 SMNVEV (reference sequence). DNA of the CDR3: TGTGCCAGCACCTCATGGGGAGGTGAGACCCAGTACTTC. Translating gives CASTSWGGETQYF.

V and J are TRBV7-9 and TRBJ2-1; 9 bases agree with TRBD1. This CDR3 has 14 residues. Germline assignment: CDR1 SEHNR and CDR2 FQNEAQ (reference sequence). Trimming at V came to 5 bases and at J to 9 bases, leaving 8 bases not matched to a gene. CDR3 sequence reads: CASSPGQGIGEQFF. CDR3 in DNA: TGTGCCAGCAGCCCGGGACAGGGAATTGGTGAGCAGTTCTTC.

This clone was found a few times. The rearrangement links TRBV10-3 to TRBJ1-3, with a weak D call TRBD1 (6 bases). The CDR3 loop spans 13 amino acids. The V and J ends lost 10 bases and 4 bases respectively, with 14 bases between them. Germline V gives CDR1 ENHRY, CDR2 SYGVKD. The chain's CDR3 is CASGQPDGNTIYF. The CDR3 DNA is TGTGCCAGCGGACAGCCCGACGGAAACACCATATATTTT.

CDR3 protein: CASSSDINYGYTF. The CDR3 DNA follows: TGTGCCAGCAGCTCCGACATCAACTATGGCTACACCTTC. The V call is TRBV11-2, the J call TRBJ1-2; no firm D call. This CDR3 region has 13 residues. Germline V lookup: CDR1 SGHAT, CDR2 FQNNGV. Trimming left V 4 bases short and J 2 bases short, with 8 bases between. The full variable domain, its missing parts supplied by reference TRBV11-2 and TRBJ1-2, is EAGVAQSPRYKIIEKRQSVAFWCNPISGHATLYWYQQILGQGPKLLIQFQNNGVVDDSQLPKDRFSAERLKGVDSTLKIQPAKLEDSAVYLCASSSDINYGYTFGSGTRLTVV.

This clone was seen a handful of times. This rearrangement joins TRBV2 to TRBJ1-5; no clear D. Between the trimmed V and J ends, which lost 0 bases and 7 bases, there was a span of 7 bases. Looked up from germline, CDR1 is SNHLY and CDR2 is FYNNEI. This CDR3 is built from 13 residues. The CDR3 nucleotides read TGTGCCAGCAGTGAAGCGCGTCAGCAGCCCCAGCATTTT. Encoded protein: CASSEARQQPQHF.

This chain joins TRBV7-2 and TRBJ1-5; D is unresolved. Germline values: CDR1 SGHTA, CDR2 FQGNSA. Trimming left V 0 bases short and J 9 bases short, with 9 bases between. The CDR3 covers 13 residues. CDR3 in DNA: TGTGCCAGCAGCTTAGCTCAGGAATCGCCCCAGCATTTT. As protein: CASSLAQESPQHF.

The rearrangement links TRBV9 to TRBJ1-2; TRBD1 agrees at 7 bases. Germline values: CDR1 SGDLS, CDR2 YYNGEE. The CDR3 runs to 16 residues. The V and J ends lost 3 bases and 4 bases, in that order; junction bases with no gene match: 12. The CDR3 coding sequence is TGTGCCAGCAGCGCGCCGACCGGGACAGAAACCTATGGCTACACCTTC. This codes for CASSAPTGTETYGYTF.

The J gene is TRBJ2-3, the V gene TRBV9, with D perhaps TRBD1 (6 bases). Germline CDR1 is SGDLS and CDR2 is YYNGEE. CDR3 size: 16 residues. V was pared by 3 bases and J by 2 bases, with 16 bases between. The CDR3 loop is CASSAYNGQYTDTQYF. The CDR3 nucleotides are TGTGCCAGCAGCGCTTACAACGGACAGTACACAGATACGCAGTATTTT.

The V call is TRBV19, the J call TRBJ2-7; 11 bases fit TRBD2. In germline, CDR1 is LNHDA, CDR2 SQIVND (reference sequence). Trimming removed 3 bases from V and 2 bases from J; junction bases left unmatched: 3. The CDR3 totals 15 residues. The CDR3 is CASSIGLAGTYEQYF. CDR3 bases: TGTGCCAGTAGTATCGGACTAGCGGGTACCTACGAGCAGTACTTC.

J is TRBJ2-7 and V is TRBV18; 7 bases match TRBD1. Germline V CDR1 and CDR2: KGHSH, LQKENI. This CDR3 is 15 amino acids long. The trim removed 1 base at V and 1 base at J, leaving 4 bases unmatched. CDR3 sequence (DNA): TGTGCCAGCTCACCACGGGACAGACCTTCCTACGAGCAGTACTTC. Amino acids: CASSPRDRPSYEQYF.

This chain connects TRBV18 to TRBJ2-1, with 10 bases identical to TRBD1. The germline V gene has CDR1 KGHSH and CDR2 LQKENI. Losses at the gene ends were 6 bases for V and 4 bases for J; bases not matched to a gene: 3. The CDR3 has 14 amino acids. DNA for the CDR3: TGTGCCAGCTCCCAGGGACAGGGGTACAATGAGCAGTTCTTC. It yields the protein CASSQGQGYNEQFF.

The rearrangement uses TRBV5-1 and TRBJ2-5; 14 nucleotides agree with TRBD2. The germline CDR1 and CDR2 sequences are SGHRS and YFSETQ. The CDR3 is 16 residues long. The V segment lost 4 bases and the J segment 5 bases; nucleotides outside the gene matches: 7. CDR3 residues: CASSPGLAGDGETQYF. Here the CDR3 DNA reads TGCGCCAGCAGCCCGGGACTAGCGGGAGATGGGGAGACCCAGTACTTC.

The chain uses TRBV5-1 and TRBJ2-5, with a possible D match to TRBD2 (7 bases). CDR3 length: 13 residues. V was shortened by 6 bases and J by 5 bases, with 14 bases between the two germline ends. CDR1 is SGHRS, CDR2 YFSETQ, per germline. CDR3: CASTRGGGETQYF. The CDR3 coding sequence is TGCGCCAGCACGAGGGGGGGCGGGGAGACCCAGTACTTC.

J is TRBJ2-5 and V is TRBV10-2; D is perhaps TRBD2 (6 bases). V was pared by 8 bases and J by 4 bases, with 23 bases between. Germline assignment: CDR1 WSHSY and CDR2 SAAADI. The CDR3 covers 16 residues. The CDR3 reads CASGRWGNHPAETQYF. In DNA, the CDR3 is TGCGCCAGCGGGAGGTGGGGGAACCACCCTGCAGAGACCCAGTACTTC.

The gene calls are TRBV7-2 and TRBJ2-5; 14 bases agree with TRBD2. The length of the CDR3 is 17 residues. The junction had 6 bases not matched to a gene; V was cut back by 5 bases and J by 1 base. CDR1 SGHTA and CDR2 FQGNSA come from the germline V gene. CDR3 in DNA: TGTGCCAGCAGCGGCCTCGGGACTAGCGGGGGCCAAGAGACCCAGTACTTC. Translation: CASSGLGTSGGQETQYF.

The rearrangement links TRBV6-5 to TRBJ1-1; TRBD1 matches at 9 bases. In germline, CDR1 is MNHEY, CDR2 SVGAGI. CDR3 size: 13 residues. Trimming at V came to 6 bases and at J to 4 bases, leaving 3 bases not matched to a gene. CDR3 residues: CASSYRGPTEAFF. The CDR3 DNA is TGTGCCAGCAGCTACAGGGGGCCCACTGAAGCTTTCTTT.